These T cell receptor beta chains were read from a single sample in a study of T cell responses to AZD1222 COVID-19 vaccine. Here immunoSEQ multiplex PCR was the method, and the copy in TCRdb shows in-frame clones only, minus some. Of 90,000 to 150,000 clones in the sample, 87% are singletons; the top ten hold around 2.6%. This specimen consisted of peripheral blood, obtained 28 days after the second AZD1222 dose. These receptors were collected from an adult who received the AZD1222 COVID-19 vaccine. Each CDR3 is given with its conserved first and last residue. The D gene is left open where the match is weak. Not every row has a clone size; where given, it reads once, few, many or a size class.

cdr3_length,v_call,j_call,clone_size,d_call,cdr3_aa,cdr3_nt
15,TRBV4-1,TRBJ1-5,few,TRBD1,CASSLRQGVDQPQHF,TGCGCCAGCAGCCTGCGACAGGGCGTCGATCAGCCCCAGCATTTT
15,TRBV5-1,TRBJ2-1,.,.,CASSLEAGDDNEQFF,TGCGCCAGCAGCTTGGAGGCAGGGGATGACAATGAGCAGTTCTTC
17,TRBV7-9,TRBJ2-3,.,.,CASSLAMGLSSTDTQYF,TGTGCCAGCAGCTTAGCGATGGGGCTGTCTAGCACAGATACGCAGTATTTT
14,TRBV6-5,TRBJ1-2,few,.,CASGRQGGGDGYTF,TGTGCCAGCGGGCGGCAGGGAGGAGGCGATGGCTACACCTTC
15,TRBV18,TRBJ2-7,.,.,CASSPSVGIGIEQYF,TGTGCCAGCTCACCAAGCGTGGGTATAGGAATTGAGCAGTACTTC
15,TRBV27,TRBJ1-5,.,TRBD1,CASPGTVPYNQPQHF,TGTGCCAGTCCCGGGACAGTACCTTACAATCAGCCCCAGCATTTT
13,TRBV5-6,TRBJ2-7,few,.,CASSSDGAYEQYF,TGTGCCAGCAGCTCCGACGGGGCCTACGAGCAGTACTTC
17,TRBV5-1,TRBJ1-2,.,.,CASSLEPGLTINYGYTF,TGCGCCAGCAGCTTGGAACCGGGACTGACGATTAACTATGGCTACACCTTC
15,TRBV6-6,TRBJ1-1,.,.,CASSRSFQVNTEAFF,TGTGCCAGCAGTAGAAGCTTTCAGGTGAACACTGAAGCTTTCTTT
15,TRBV4-3,TRBJ1-1,.,.,CASSLYDGRVTEAFF,TGCGCCAGCAGCCTTTACGACGGGCGCGTCACTGAAGCTTTCTTT
17,TRBV11-2,TRBJ1-1,.,.,CASSLEAGSGPRTEAFF,TGTGCCAGCAGCTTAGAAGCCGGCTCGGGCCCGAGGACTGAAGCTTTCTTT
13,TRBV29-1,TRBJ1-4,.,.,CSANPQGDEKLFF,TGCAGCGCGAATCCTCAAGGGGATGAAAAACTGTTTTTT
13,TRBV6-5,TRBJ1-1,.,.,CASSFTAGTEAFF,TGTGCCAGCAGTTTCACGGCGGGCACTGAAGCTTTCTTT
15,TRBV28,TRBJ2-1,.,TRBD1,CASSVRQGRANEQFF,TGTGCCAGCAGTGTCAGACAGGGAAGGGCCAATGAGCAGTTCTTC
16,TRBV27,TRBJ1-5,.,.,CASSLSGYYSNQPQHF,TGTGCCAGCAGTTTATCAGGCTATTATAGCAATCAGCCCCAGCATTTT
15,TRBV7-6,TRBJ2-3,.,TRBD2,CASSRMYRGGDTQYF,TGTGCCAGCAGCCGGATGTATCGCGGGGGGGATACGCAGTATTTT
13,TRBV29-1,TRBJ1-5,.,.,CSVGFYSNQPQHF,TGCAGCGTGGGATTTTATAGCAATCAGCCCCAGCATTTT
15,TRBV4-3,TRBJ2-3,.,.,CASSQESGGTDTQYF,TGCGCCAGCAGCCAAGAGAGCGGAGGCACAGATACGCAGTATTTT
15,TRBV3-1/TRBV3-2,TRBJ1-2,.,.,CASSQGPQAPNGYTF,TGTGCCAGCAGCCAAGGTCCTCAAGCCCCCAATGGCTACACCTTC
13,TRBV5-8,TRBJ2-5,.,.,CASSLTFLVTQYF,TGTGCCAGCAGCTTGACATTCCTGGTGACCCAGTACTTC
15,TRBV6-2/TRBV6-3,TRBJ2-5,.,.,CASSYLTGPRETQYF,TGTGCCAGCAGTTACCTCACAGGTCCTAGAGAGACCCAGTACTTC
14,TRBV3-1/TRBV3-2,TRBJ1-1,.,.,CASSLETVGTEAFF,TGTGCCAGCAGCCTTGAGACTGTGGGCACTGAAGCTTTCTTT
12,TRBV6-2/TRBV6-3,TRBJ2-1,.,.,CASSRGKVEQFF,TGTGCCAGCAGCCGGGGGAAGGTTGAGCAGTTCTTC
18,TRBV19,TRBJ1-2,.,.,CASSNPGRAGPANYGYTF,TGTGCCAGTAGTAACCCCGGACGTGCGGGACCTGCTAACTATGGCTACACCTTC
14,TRBV3-1/TRBV3-2,TRBJ1-4,.,.,CASSHRDTNEKLFF,TGTGCCAGCAGTCATAGAGACACTAATGAAAAACTGTTTTTT
15,TRBV29-1,TRBJ2-5,.,TRBD2,CSAERLAGVQETQYF,TGCAGCGCTGAGAGGCTAGCGGGGGTCCAAGAGACCCAGTACTTC
19,TRBV7-9,TRBJ1-2,.,TRBD1,CASSLASVSGQSRNYGYTF,TGTGCCAGCAGCTTAGCGTCGGTTTCGGGACAGTCTAGGAACTATGGCTACACCTTC
14,TRBV28,TRBJ1-2,.,.,CASSFQTENYGYTF,TGTGCCAGCAGTTTCCAAACAGAGAACTATGGCTACACCTTC
15,TRBV19,TRBJ2-2,.,TRBD1,CASFNRGVGTGELFF,TGTGCCAGTTTTAACAGGGGTGTCGGCACCGGGGAGCTGTTTTTT
15,TRBV7-2,TRBJ1-5,.,TRBD1,CASSRGQGQGQPQHF,TGTGCCAGCAGCCGCGGACAGGGGCAGGGTCAGCCCCAGCATTTT
19,TRBV27,TRBJ1-2,.,TRBD1,CASSLIPGSQGAHNYGYTF,TGTGCCAGCAGTTTAATCCCGGGCTCACAGGGGGCCCACAACTATGGCTACACCTTC
15,TRBV15,TRBJ1-4,.,.,CATSRDREGPEKLFF,TGTGCCACCAGCAGAGATAGGGAGGGACCCGAAAAACTGTTTTTT
14,TRBV24-1,TRBJ2-7,.,.,CATRASPSRSEQYF,TGTGCCACCCGGGCATCCCCCTCCAGGTCCGAGCAGTACTTC
17,TRBV5-6,TRBJ1-5,.,.,CASSLGGFGGSNQPQHF,TGTGCCAGCAGCTTGGGGGGCTTCGGGGGCTCCAATCAGCCCCAGCATTTT
15,TRBV27,TRBJ1-2,.,.,CATRSQGTIITGYTF,TGTGCCACCCGTTCCCAGGGCACCATAATAACGGGCTACACCTTC
15,TRBV6-6,TRBJ2-7,.,TRBD1,CASSRVGQGGNEQYF,TGTGCCAGCAGCCGAGTGGGACAGGGAGGGAACGAGCAGTACTTC
13,TRBV18,TRBJ1-1,.,.,CASSLGPDTEAFF,TGTGCCAGCTCTCTGGGGCCTGACACTGAAGCTTTCTTT
12,TRBV24-1,TRBJ1-2,.,TRBD1,CACGGQGPGYTF,TGTGCCTGCGGGGGACAGGGGCCGGGCTACACCTTC
15,TRBV6-2/TRBV6-3,TRBJ2-3,.,TRBD2,CASSYERLATDTQYF,TGTGCCAGCAGTTACGAGAGACTAGCCACAGATACGCAGTATTTT
15,TRBV3-1/TRBV3-2,TRBJ1-1,.,.,CASSPGADLNTEAFF,TGTGCCAGCAGCCCGGGGGCGGATCTGAACACTGAAGCTTTCTTT
12,TRBV11-2,TRBJ2-7,few,.,CASSLAGTEQYF,TGTGCCAGCAGCTTAGCAGGAACCGAGCAGTACTTC
16,TRBV9,TRBJ1-6,.,.,CASSVSWAAFVSPLHF,TGTGCCAGCAGCGTGTCTTGGGCCGCGTTTGTTTCACCCCTCCACTTT
13,TRBV27,TRBJ1-5,.,TRBD1,CASSDRGYQPQHF,TGTGCCAGCTCTGACAGGGGGTATCAGCCCCAGCATTTT
15,TRBV7-3,TRBJ1-6,.,.,CASSLNAGRNSPLHF,TGTGCCAGCAGCTTAAATGCTGGACGAAATTCACCCCTCCACTTT
16,TRBV11-1,TRBJ2-7,.,.,CASSLGPGYHSYEQYF,TGTGCCAGCAGCTTAGGTCCAGGGTACCACTCCTACGAGCAGTACTTC
14,TRBV19,TRBJ1-2,.,.,CASRRVGNNYGYTF,TGTGCCAGTAGGAGGGTAGGAAACAACTATGGCTACACCTTC
12,TRBV19,TRBJ1-1,.,.,CASRALLAEAFF,TGTGCCAGTAGGGCCCTGCTCGCTGAAGCTTTCTTT
15,TRBV7-2,TRBJ2-7,once,.,CASSVHRDQRYEQYF,TGTGCCAGCAGCGTGCACAGGGACCAACGCTACGAGCAGTACTTC
12,TRBV12-3/TRBV12-4,TRBJ1-1,.,.,CASSLATTEAFF,TGTGCCAGCAGTTTGGCCACCACTGAAGCTTTCTTT
14,TRBV5-4,TRBJ1-5,.,.,CASSNLDSNQPQHF,TGTGCCAGCAGCAACCTAGACAGCAATCAGCCCCAGCATTTT
16,TRBV9,TRBJ2-3,.,TRBD2,CASSSRERGGLDTQYF,TGTGCCAGCAGCTCCCGGGAGCGGGGGGGACTAGATACGCAGTATTTT
15,TRBV29-1,TRBJ2-3,.,.,CSVDGTPGRTDTQYF,TGCAGCGTAGACGGGACACCAGGGCGCACAGATACGCAGTATTTT
15,TRBV5-1,TRBJ1-6,.,TRBD1,CASSLGQGGYSPLHF,TGCGCCAGCAGCCTAGGACAGGGAGGATATTCACCCCTCCACTTT
14,TRBV7-9,TRBJ1-1,.,TRBD1,CASSNHRGQTEAFF,TGTGCCAGCAGCAACCACAGGGGGCAGACTGAAGCTTTCTTT
19,TRBV6-2/TRBV6-3,TRBJ1-1,.,.,CASSYSWRRQLLSNTEAFF,TGTGCCAGCAGTTACTCGTGGCGCCGGCAACTACTCTCGAACACTGAAGCTTTCTTT
13,TRBV19,TRBJ1-2,few,.,CASSIGGHYGYTF,TGTGCCAGTAGTATTGGGGGCCACTATGGCTACACCTTC
14,TRBV7-6,TRBJ1-5,.,.,CASSRPGNNQPQHF,TGTGCCAGCAGCCGGCCGGGAAACAATCAGCCCCAGCATTTT
16,TRBV3-1/TRBV3-2,TRBJ2-5,.,TRBD1,CASSRNGGTGRETQYF,TGTGCCAGCAGCCGAAATGGCGGGACAGGGAGGGAGACCCAGTACTTC
14,TRBV6-5,TRBJ1-4,.,.,CASRSDIPNEKLFF,TGTGCCAGCAGGTCGGACATACCGAATGAAAAACTGTTTTTT
15,TRBV9,TRBJ1-4,few,.,CASSAFRQPGEKLFF,TGTGCCAGCAGCGCTTTTCGACAGCCTGGTGAAAAACTGTTTTTT